This TCR beta chain was sequenced in a study of identical twins. With respect to this clonotype: Its specificity is not known.

Using its own MiXCR run on the 5' RACE reads, TCRdb lists one record per CDR3 protein. Of roughly 540,000 distinct CDR3 sequences listed, about 20% are singletons. Study-level points and caveats: Researchers reported weaker excess twin sharing in beta out-of-frame sequences. Its conclusions, products of cross-sectional statistical analysis, did not come from following the same donors.

Trimming stripped 8 bases from V and 2 bases from J, with 31 bases between. The CDR3 is 19 amino acids. CDR1 is LGHNA and CDR2 is YNFKEQ in the germline V gene. This same sample was also part of a study on T cells expressing NK-cell markers. This second study notes: Nothing established the HCMV specificity of expanded NKG2C+ T cell clones.

The TCR sequence derives from a young woman in good health. The chain carries TRBV4-2 and TRBJ2-7; D could derive from TRBD1 or TRBD2 (6 bases each). Sequencing was carried out using CD4+ T cells sorted from blood. The CDR3 here is CASQPGDGRGKVSTYEQYF. DNA of the CDR3: TGTGCCAGCCAGCCGGGGGATGGCAGGGGAAAGGTCAGCACCTACGAGCAGTACTTC.